This T cell receptor (beta chain) was captured by sequencing in a study of T cell responses to AZD1222 COVID-19 vaccine. Across the whole study: Pooled in the analysis were second doses at about 4 or about 12 weeks.

Sequencing used immunoSEQ multiplex PCR; TCRdb keeps in-frame clones, though not all of them. The repertoire holds approximately 120,000 clones, approximately 90% seen once, with about 4.2% in the top ten. The CDR3 is made up of 14 amino acids. The germline CDR1 and CDR2 sequences are MNHEY and SMNVEV (reference sequence). V was pared by 6 bases and J by 4 bases, with 15 bases between. On this clone itself: Its antigen is unknown.

Overall study results and limits: Among vaccine-associated CD4 TCRs, coverage spanned spike, with dominance at 160-218 and 743-854. Among those given AZD1222, only 6 or 7 were seropositive at baseline.

The rearrangement joins TRBV27 to TRBJ1-2; D gene ambiguous. The clonotype originates from an adult in good health. The input for sequencing was peripheral blood, taken on day 0 of AZD1222 vaccination. CDR3 amino acids: CASSPDGSFYGYTF. CDR3 sequence (DNA): TGTGCCAGCAGCCCGGACGGAAGCTTCTATGGCTACACCTTC.